This T cell receptor (beta chain) was found in a study of T cells in women clearing cervical HPV infection. Study as a whole: Controls' single incident HPV16 infection cleared within 12 months without precancer.

The table came from immunoSEQ multiplex PCR; TCRdb's copy has only in-frame clones and leaves some out. This table lists 13,000 to 15,000 clones. Material for sequencing was blood buffy coat. The receptor comes from a woman aged 18 to 75 with a cervical HPV16 infection that either progressed to CIN3+ or cleared (not recorded which).

CDR3: CAISESPGQGIDGQYF. Incomplete CDR3 DNA: TGTGCCATCAGTGAGTCTCCGGGACAGGGGATTGACGGT. The chain combines TRBV10-3 with TRBJ2-4; 10 nucleotides match TRBD1. Read coverage stops 3 residues before the CDR3 terminus; the germline J gene supplies the remainder. The CDR3 loop spans 16 amino acids. Per the germline V gene, CDR1 is ENHRY and CDR2 is SYGVKD.